This T cell receptor (beta chain) was sequenced in a study of Graves' ophthalmopathy and Graves' hyperthyroidism. The V and J ends lost 4 bases and 7 bases, in that order; junction bases with no gene match: 1. The CDR3 contains 12 residues. Germline loops: CDR1 DFQATT, CDR2 SNEGSKA (reference sequence). Amplifying from RNA transcripts, the study obtained TCR beta CDR3 regions. An initial RT-PCR round employing HTBI primers preceded a second-round multiplex PCR. TCRdb analysed the multiplex PCR reads with MiXCR anew, one entry per CDR3 protein. The data contain around 1.1 million distinct CDR3 sequences, 35% to 40% of them singletons.

This chain uses TRBV20-1 with TRBJ1-4; 9 nucleotides line up with TRBD1. Sequences were obtained from peripheral blood or thyroid tissue (not recorded which). The sequence was collected from an adult man with Graves' hyperthyroidism. The CDR3 protein is CSAMDRGEKLFF. In nucleotides, the CDR3 is TGCAGTGCTATGGACAGGGGTGAAAAACTGTTTTTT.